The clone carrying this T cell receptor beta chain was observed many times. The V and J ends lost 3 bases and 4 bases respectively, with 7 bases between them. The CDR3 has 14 amino acids. Unique molecular identifiers were incorporated into the prepared TCRbeta library. TCRdb used MiXCR to reprocess the PCR reads, holding one entry per CDR3 protein. Among about 610,000 distinct CDR3 sequences listed, 8% to 11% were seen once. The data derive from a study of T-cell reconstitution after alpha-beta-depleted transplantation in children. This sequence originates from a human donor who donated a stem cell graft to a child with acute myeloid leukemia. The V call is TRBV12-3 or TRBV12-4, the J call TRBJ2-6, with D perhaps matching TRBD2 (6 bases). This material consisted of PBMCs from the stem cell graft donor, taken from the stem cell graft. CDR3 protein: CASSFGGGANVLTF. CDR3 DNA sequence: TGTGCCAGCAGTTTTGGGGGGGGGGCCAACGTCCTGACTTTC.